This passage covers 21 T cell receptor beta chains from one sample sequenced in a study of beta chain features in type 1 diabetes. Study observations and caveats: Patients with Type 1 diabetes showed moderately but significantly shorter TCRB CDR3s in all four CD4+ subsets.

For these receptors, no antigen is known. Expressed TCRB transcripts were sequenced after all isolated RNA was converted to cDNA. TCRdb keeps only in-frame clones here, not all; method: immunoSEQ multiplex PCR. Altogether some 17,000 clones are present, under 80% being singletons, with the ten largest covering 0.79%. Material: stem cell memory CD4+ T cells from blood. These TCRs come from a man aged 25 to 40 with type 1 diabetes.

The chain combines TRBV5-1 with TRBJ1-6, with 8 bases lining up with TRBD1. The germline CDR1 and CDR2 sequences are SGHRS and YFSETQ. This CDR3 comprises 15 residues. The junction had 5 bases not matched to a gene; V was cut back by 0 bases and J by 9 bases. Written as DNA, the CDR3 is TGCGCCAGCAGCTTGGATGGACAGGGTGGTTCACCCCTCCACTTT. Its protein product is CASSLDGQGGSPLHF.

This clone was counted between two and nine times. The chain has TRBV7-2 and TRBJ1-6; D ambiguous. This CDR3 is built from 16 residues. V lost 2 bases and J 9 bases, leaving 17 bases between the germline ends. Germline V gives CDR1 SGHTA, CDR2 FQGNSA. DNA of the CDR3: TGTGCCAGCAGCTTAATCGCAAGCTATAATGGTTCACCCCTCCACTTT. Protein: CASSLIASYNGSPLHF.

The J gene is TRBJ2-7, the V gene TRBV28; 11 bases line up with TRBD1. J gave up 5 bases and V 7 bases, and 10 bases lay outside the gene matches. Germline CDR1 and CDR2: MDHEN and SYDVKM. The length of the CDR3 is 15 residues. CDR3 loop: CASIPGGQGGNEQYF. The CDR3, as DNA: TGTGCCAGCATCCCCGGGGGACAGGGGGGCAACGAGCAGTACTTC. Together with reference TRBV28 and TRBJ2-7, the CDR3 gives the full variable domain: DVKVTQSSRYLVKRTGEKVFLECVQDMDHENMFWYRQDPGLGLRLIYFSYDVKMKEKGDIPEGYSVSREKKERFSLILESASTNQTSMYLCASIPGGQGGNEQYFGPGTRLTVT.

In nucleotides, the CDR3 is TGTGCCAGCAGCCGATTCTCCTCGGCGGGTACCGGGGAGCTGTTTTTT. It yields the protein CASSRFSSAGTGELFF. The genes are TRBV7-2 and TRBJ2-2, with D perhaps TRBD2 (5 bases). The germline gives CDR1 SGHTA, CDR2 FQGNSA. The CDR3 is 16 amino acids. V lost 5 bases and J lost 5, with 18 bases in between.

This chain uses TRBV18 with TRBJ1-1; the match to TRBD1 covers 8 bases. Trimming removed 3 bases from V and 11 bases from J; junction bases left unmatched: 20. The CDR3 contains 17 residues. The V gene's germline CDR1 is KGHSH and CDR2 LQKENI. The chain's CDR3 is CASSPRPIGLAGGRAFF. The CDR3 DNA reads TGTGCCAGCTCACCCCGACCGATTGGTCTGGCAGGGGGCAGGGCTTTCTTT.

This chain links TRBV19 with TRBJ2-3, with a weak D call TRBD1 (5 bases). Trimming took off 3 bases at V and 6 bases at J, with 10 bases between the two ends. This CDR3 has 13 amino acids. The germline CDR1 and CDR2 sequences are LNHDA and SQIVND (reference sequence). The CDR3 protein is CASSIQGSDTQYF. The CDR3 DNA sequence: TGTGCCAGTAGTATCCAGGGTTCGGATACGCAGTATTTT. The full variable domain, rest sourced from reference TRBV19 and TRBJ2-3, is DGGITQSPKYLFRKEGQNVTLSCEQNLNHDAMYWYRQDPGQGLRLIYYSQIVNDFQKGDIAEGYSVSREKKESFPLTVTSAQKNPTAFYLCASSIQGSDTQYFGPGTRLTVL.

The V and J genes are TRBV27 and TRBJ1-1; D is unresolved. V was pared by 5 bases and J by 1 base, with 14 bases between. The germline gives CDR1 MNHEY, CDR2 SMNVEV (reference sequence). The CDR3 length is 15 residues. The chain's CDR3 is CASSPVHTANTEAFF. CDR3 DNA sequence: TGTGCCAGCAGTCCGGTACATACAGCGAACACTGAAGCTTTCTTT.

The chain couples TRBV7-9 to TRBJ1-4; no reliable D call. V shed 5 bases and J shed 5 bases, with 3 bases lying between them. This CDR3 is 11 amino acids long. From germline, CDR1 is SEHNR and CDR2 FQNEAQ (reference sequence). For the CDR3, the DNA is TGTGCCAGCAGCCAGAATGAAAAACTGTTTTTT. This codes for CASSQNEKLFF.

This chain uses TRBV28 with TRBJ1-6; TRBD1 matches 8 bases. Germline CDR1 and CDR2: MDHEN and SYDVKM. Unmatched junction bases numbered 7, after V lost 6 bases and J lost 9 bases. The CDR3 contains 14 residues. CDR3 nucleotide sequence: TGTGCCAGCAGGACAGGGGAATCGACTTCACCCCTCCACTTT. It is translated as CASRTGESTSPLHF.

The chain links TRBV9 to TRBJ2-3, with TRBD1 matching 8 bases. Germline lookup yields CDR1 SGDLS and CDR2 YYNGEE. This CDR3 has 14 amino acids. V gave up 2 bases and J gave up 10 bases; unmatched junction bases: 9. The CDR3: CASSVGLGQGAQYF. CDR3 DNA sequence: TGTGCCAGCAGCGTGGGGTTAGGACAGGGTGCGCAGTATTTT.

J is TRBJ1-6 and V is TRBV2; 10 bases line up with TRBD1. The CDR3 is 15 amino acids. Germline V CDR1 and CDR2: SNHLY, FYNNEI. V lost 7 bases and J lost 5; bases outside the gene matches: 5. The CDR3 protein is CASTDRGLDNSPLHF. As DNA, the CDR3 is TGTGCCAGCACCGACAGGGGGCTAGATAATTCACCCCTCCACTTT. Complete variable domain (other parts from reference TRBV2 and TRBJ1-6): EPEVTQTPSHQVTQMGQEVILRCVPISNHLYFYWYRQILGQKVEFLVSFYNNEISEKSEIFDDQFSVERPDGSNFTLKIRSTKLEDSAMYFCASTDRGLDNSPLHFGNGTRLTVT.

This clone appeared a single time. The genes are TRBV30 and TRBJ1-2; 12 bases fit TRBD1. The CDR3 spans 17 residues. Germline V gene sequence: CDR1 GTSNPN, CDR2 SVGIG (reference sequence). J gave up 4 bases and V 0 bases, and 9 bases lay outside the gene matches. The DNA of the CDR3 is TGTGCCTGGAGTGTACTGGGGACAGGGGGCCGGTTCTATGGCTACACCTTC. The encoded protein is CAWSVLGTGGRFYGYTF.

The CDR3 nucleotides are TGCGCCAGCAGCTTAGTAACGGGGGGGCAGGAGACCCAGTACTTC. It specifies CASSLVTGGQETQYF. V usage is TRBV5-1 and J usage is TRBJ2-5; 8 bases line up with TRBD2. V lost 2 bases, J lost 5 bases, and 8 bases stayed unmatched. Germline CDR1 SGHRS, CDR2 YFSETQ. This CDR3 contains 15 residues.

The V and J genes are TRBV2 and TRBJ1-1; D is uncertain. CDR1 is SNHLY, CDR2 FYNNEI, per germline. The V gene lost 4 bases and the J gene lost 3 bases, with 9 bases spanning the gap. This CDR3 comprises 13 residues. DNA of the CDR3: TGTGCCAGCAGTGGGAGGGAGGACACTGAAGCTTTCTTT. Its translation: CASSGREDTEAFF.

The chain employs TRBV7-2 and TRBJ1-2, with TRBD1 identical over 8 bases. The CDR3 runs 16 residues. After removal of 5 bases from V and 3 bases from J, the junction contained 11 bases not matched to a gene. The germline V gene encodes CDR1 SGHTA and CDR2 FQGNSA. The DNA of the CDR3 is TGTGCCAGCAGCCTATGGGGGACAGGCTTGGACTATGGCTACACCTTC. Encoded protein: CASSLWGTGLDYGYTF.

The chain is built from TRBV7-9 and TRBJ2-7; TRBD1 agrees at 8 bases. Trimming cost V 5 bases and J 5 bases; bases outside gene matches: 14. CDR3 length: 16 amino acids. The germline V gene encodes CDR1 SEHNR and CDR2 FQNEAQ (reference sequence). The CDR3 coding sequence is TGTGCCAGCAGCACGCTATGGACAGGGCGAAGCGACGAGCAGTACTTC. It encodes CASSTLWTGRSDEQYF.

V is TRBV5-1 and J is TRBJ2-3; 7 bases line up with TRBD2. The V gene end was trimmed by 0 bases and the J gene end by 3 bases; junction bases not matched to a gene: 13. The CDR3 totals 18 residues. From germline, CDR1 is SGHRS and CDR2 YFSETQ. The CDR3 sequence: CASSLVVAGRPPTDTQYF. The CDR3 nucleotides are TGCGCCAGCAGCTTGGTGGTAGCGGGCCGCCCCCCTACAGATACGCAGTATTTT.

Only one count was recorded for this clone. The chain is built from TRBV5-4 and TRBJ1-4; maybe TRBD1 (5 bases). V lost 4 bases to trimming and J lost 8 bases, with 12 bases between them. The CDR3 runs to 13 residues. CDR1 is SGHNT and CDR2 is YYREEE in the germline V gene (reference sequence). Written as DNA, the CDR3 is TGTGCCAGCAGCCCGGGACTGGAGGAAAAACTGTTTTTT. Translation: CASSPGLEEKLFF.

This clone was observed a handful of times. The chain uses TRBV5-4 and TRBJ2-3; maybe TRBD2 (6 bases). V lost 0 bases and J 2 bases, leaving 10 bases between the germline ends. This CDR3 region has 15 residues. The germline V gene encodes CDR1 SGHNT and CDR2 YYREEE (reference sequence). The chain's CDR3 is CASSLDSGSTDTQYF. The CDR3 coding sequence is TGTGCCAGCAGCTTGGATAGCGGTTCCACAGATACGCAGTATTTT.

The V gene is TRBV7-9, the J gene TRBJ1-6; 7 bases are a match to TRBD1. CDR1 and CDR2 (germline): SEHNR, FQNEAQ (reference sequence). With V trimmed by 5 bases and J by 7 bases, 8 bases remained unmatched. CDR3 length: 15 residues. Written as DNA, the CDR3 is TGTGCCAGCAGCCTACGGGACAGCCTCAATTCACCCCTCCACTTT. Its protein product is CASSLRDSLNSPLHF.

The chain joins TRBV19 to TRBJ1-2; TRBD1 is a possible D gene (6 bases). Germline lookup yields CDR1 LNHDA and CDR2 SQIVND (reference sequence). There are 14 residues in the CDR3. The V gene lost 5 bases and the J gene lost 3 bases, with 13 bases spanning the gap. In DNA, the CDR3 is TGTGCCAGTAGTGAAACAGGGCGAGACTATGGCTACACCTTC. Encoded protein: CASSETGRDYGYTF. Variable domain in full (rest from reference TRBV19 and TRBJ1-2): DGGITQSPKYLFRKEGQNVTLSCEQNLNHDAMYWYRQDPGQGLRLIYYSQIVNDFQKGDIAEGYSVSREKKESFPLTVTSAQKNPTAFYLCASSETGRDYGYTFGSGTRLTVV.